This TCR beta chain is drawn from a study of blood T cell repertoires in COVID-19. The wider study: Acute and convalescent COVID-19 samples came from the United States, Italy and Spain.

The CDR3 loop spans 15 amino acids. CDR1 is SGHRS and CDR2 is YFSETQ in the germline V gene. Trimming at V came to 0 bases and at J to 3 bases, leaving 1 base not matched to a gene. Study processing details: By means of reference gene primer amplification, nucleated cell counts were estimated. The data were produced by immunoSEQ multiplex PCR, yet TCRdb's version contains in-frame clones alone and is incomplete. That table is the source of V, J and clone size, and D and trimming were worked out from the DNA. Here the sample spans some 130,000 clones, more than 85% being singletons. The gene calls are TRBV5-1 and TRBJ1-4, with 8 bases matching TRBD1. The clonotype was recovered from a man aged 55 to 70 with active or convalescent COVID-19. Sample: peripheral blood. CDR3 DNA: TGCGCCAGCAGCTTGGGGACAGGGCCTAATGAAAAACTGTTTTTT. The encoded protein is CASSLGTGPNEKLFF. The full variable domain, in which reference TRBV5-1 and TRBJ1-4 provide the parts outside the CDR3, is KAGVTQTPRYLIKTRGQQVTLSCSPISGHRSVSWYQQTPGQGLQFLFEYFSETQRNKGNFPGRFSGRQFSNSRSEMNVSTLELGDSALYLCASSLGTGPNEKLFFGSGTQLSVL.